The following is a TCR beta chain sequence with its context. Its antigen is undetermined. These data belong to a study of OX40 agonist ivuxolimab in advanced cancers. Here immunoSEQ multiplex PCR was the method, and the copy in TCRdb shows in-frame clones only, minus some. The table records 40,000 to 50,000 clones, about 90% of them present only once. This CDR3 is built from 15 residues. Germline V lookup: CDR1 LGHNA, CDR2 YSLEER. The ends lost 0 bases at V and 3 bases at J; junction bases unmatched: 1. Study-wide results and caveats: Both blood CD4+ and CD8+ T cells showed clonal growth by week 6 at 0.1 to 3.0 mg/kg.

This TCR was recovered from an adult with an advanced solid tumor such as melanoma, head and neck, liver or kidney cancer. Material: CD4+ or CD8+ T cells sorted from blood, obtained in a trial of the OX40 agonist ivuxolimab. The gene calls are TRBV4-3 and TRBJ1-2, with TRBD1 matching 10 bases. In nucleotides, the CDR3 is TGCGCCAGCAGCCAAGATGGGACAGGGGACTATGGCTACACCTTC. Translation gives CASSQDGTGDYGYTF.